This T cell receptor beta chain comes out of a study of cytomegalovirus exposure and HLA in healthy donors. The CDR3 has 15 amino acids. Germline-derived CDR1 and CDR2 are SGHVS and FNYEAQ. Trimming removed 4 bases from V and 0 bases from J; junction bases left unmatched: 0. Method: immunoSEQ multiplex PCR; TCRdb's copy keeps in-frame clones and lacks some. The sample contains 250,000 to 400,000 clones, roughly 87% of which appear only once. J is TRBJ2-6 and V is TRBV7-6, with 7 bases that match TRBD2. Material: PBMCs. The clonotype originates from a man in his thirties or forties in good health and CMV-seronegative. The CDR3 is CASSWGGSGANVLTF. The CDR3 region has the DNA TGTGCCAGCAGCTGGGGGGGCTCTGGGGCCAACGTCCTGACTTTC.